This T cell receptor beta chain originates from a study of early stage breast cancer tumors (dated by TCRdb to 2017 to 2019). Regarding the complete study: Of the approximately 15 invasive breast tumors, about a dozen were found to be estrogen receptor-positive, progesterone receptor-positive and HER2-negative. The average read coverage per sample was roughly 10-fold. Of the roughly 12 ER+/PR+/HER2- tumors, eight were classified as invasive ductal carcinomas and four as invasive lobular carcinomas. The samples as a whole yielded some 2,700,000 detected templates, corresponding to fewer than 1.4 million unique clonotypes. Overall study outcomes, separate from this receptor: Because the cohort was small, a breakdown by tumor subtype could not be done. Repertoires from blood resembled normal breast more closely than tumor, and using blood as a reference for each tissue separated tumor from normal in 14 of 16 patients. Compared with adjacent normal breast tissue, tumors had 2.5 to 3-fold higher T cell density and higher clonality. Enriched TCRB sequences shared across patients were mostly commonly generated sequences, unlikely to play an important role in the tumor microenvironment. Bulk genomic DNA sequencing of unsorted cells missed chain pairing and functional markers such as CD4, CD8 and FOXP3.

The study profiled bulk TCR beta-chain repertoires in matched peripheral blood, tumor and adjacent normal breast tissue taken from fewer than 20 patients with early-stage breast cancer. Before surgery, roughly 4.5-10 mL of whole blood was collected into EDTA tubes and then processed within 2 hours. Peripheral blood mononuclear cells were isolated by Ficoll-Paque centrifugation in SepMate-50 tubes. PBMCs were cryopreserved in aliquots of roughly 1.8 to 4 million cells in roughly 90% FBS with roughly 10% DMSO and kept in liquid nitrogen. The Qiagen AllPrep DNA/RNA Mini kit was used to extract genomic DNA. Regarding this clone: Its recognized antigen is unknown. No qualities accompany the bases; no much larger clone lies one base away.

The CDR3 covers 14 residues, taking in both the cysteine and the phenylalanine. Only the CDR3 region is kept as DNA, spanning 42 bases read in frame from base 1. The germline V gene yields MNHEY for CDR1 and SVGAGI for CDR2. Trimming takes 4 bases from V and 8 bases from J, and the germline ends sit 15 bases apart. Each sample was amplified as two independent genomic DNA replicates: around 0.45 ug for blood and approximately 1.5 ug for tumor or normal breast. Following the manufacturer's instructions, the ImmunoSeq Intro kit was used to carry out TCRB sequencing on genomic DNA. Multiplex PCR ran 30 to 40 cycles with proprietary primers and spike-in control sequences for absolute quantification. Single-end 150-bp reads were used to sequence an 87-bp fragment covering the CDR3 and the flanking V and J genes. Each lane of an Illumina MiSeq using version 3.0 chemistry carried seven multiplexed samples, with two replicates per sample. In the original analysis: The vendor's proprietary pipeline handled the raw data processing, merging both replicates into a single result for each sample. To define clonotypes, the study grouped productive rearrangements that shared the V-gene family, CDR3 amino acid sequence and J-gene segment. To compute clonality, the normalized Shannon entropy (Pielou evenness) of TCRB abundances was subtracted from 1. To estimate T cell density, the total number of templates was divided by the number of input cells, which was inferred from the amount of DNA input. Recon, run with its default parameters, was used to estimate overall repertoire diversity and clonality. Tumor-enriched clonotypes were defined as having over 0.1% abundance in tumor and at least 32-fold higher abundance than in normal breast. TCRdb mirrors the immuneACCESS table, restricted to in-frame sequences. Some clones are absent from its copies; in checked studies, under half trace to an unresolved V gene, and the reason for the others is unknown. That table furnishes V, J and clone size, whereas the DNA furnished D and trimming. The sample table shows more than 55,000 clones, and around 80% are seen once. Of the sample, 4.7% falls within the top ten clones.

The sequence is built from TRBV6-5 and TRBJ2-1; D gene: possibly TRBD1, on 6 matching bases. The clonotype comes from a person aged 40 to 49 with breast cancer. Sequencing was done on a sample of blood. The CDR3 has the sequence CASSSPGQIHEQFF. Here is the DNA: TGTGCCAGCAGTTCGCCCGGACAGATCCATGAGCAGTTCTTC.